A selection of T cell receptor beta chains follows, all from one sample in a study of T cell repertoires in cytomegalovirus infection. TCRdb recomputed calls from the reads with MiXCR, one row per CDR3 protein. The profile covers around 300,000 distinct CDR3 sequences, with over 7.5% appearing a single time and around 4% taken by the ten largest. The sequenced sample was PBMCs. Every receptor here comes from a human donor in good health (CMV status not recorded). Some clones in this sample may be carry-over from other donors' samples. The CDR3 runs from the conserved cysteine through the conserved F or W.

CASSFAVGTDTQYF | TRBV27
CAISESEGSSSYNSPLHF | TRBV10-3
CASSHFLTSADSSYNSPLHF | TRBV19
CASSLWRSDEQFF | TRBV27
CASSLYMAGSSYNEQFF | TRBV28
CASSFGPGDTIYF | TRBV7-2
CSARTGGFNEQYF | TRBV20-1
CATKIDRGDEKLFF | TRBV2
CASREMGEAFF | TRBV6-8
CASSLGRAGAGAHRELFF | TRBV5-4
CASSPYGPMARSEAFF | TRBV11-1
CASSHYGQYNEQFF | TRBV7-2
CSARSVARTDTQYF | TRBV20-1
CASTPPGTRTYNEQFF | TRBV7-2